The 16 T cell receptor beta chains below come from one sample, sequenced in a study of T cells in tuberculosis. The table came from immunoSEQ multiplex PCR; TCRdb's copy has only in-frame clones and leaves some out. Of 25,000 to 35,000 clones in the sample, just under 95% were seen once. Sequencing was performed on PBMCs. The receptors stem from a donor aged 10-29 years with latent tuberculosis or without tuberculosis infection. Some clones in this sample may be carry-over from other donors' samples.

The gene calls are TRBV6-1 and TRBJ2-3; 10 bases fit TRBD2. CDR3 size: 16 residues. The trim removed 1 base at V and 3 bases at J, leaving 4 bases unmatched. The germline V gene has CDR1 MNHNS and CDR2 SASEGT. The CDR3 loop reads CASSEEAGGLTDTQYF. As DNA, the CDR3 is TGTGCCAGCAGTGAAGAAGCGGGGGGGCTAACAGATACGCAGTATTTT.

V gene TRBV4-1 combines with J gene TRBJ1-1; D gene uncertain. The CDR3 loop spans 13 amino acids. Trimming left V 5 bases short and J 1 base short, with 8 bases between. Germline V CDR1 and CDR2: MGHRA, YSYEKL. CDR3 in DNA: TGCGCCAGCAGCGCACTTGGGAACACTGAAGCTTTCTTT. Protein sequence: CASSALGNTEAFF.

This clone was picked up one time. The V and J genes are TRBV5-6 and TRBJ2-1; TRBD2 matches 7 bases. The CDR3 covers 13 residues. The V segment lost 5 bases and the J segment 9 bases; nucleotides outside the gene matches: 8. In germline, CDR1 is SGHDT, CDR2 YYEEEE. CDR3 region: CASRGTMRSEQFF. CDR3 DNA: TGTGCCAGCAGGGGGACTATGCGCAGTGAGCAGTTCTTC. The full variable domain, completed using reference TRBV5-6 and TRBJ2-1, is DAGVTQSPTHLIKTRGQQVTLRCSPKSGHDTVSWYQQALGQGPQFIFQYYEEEERQRGNFPDRFSGHQFPNYSSELNVNALLLGDSALYLCASRGTMRSEQFFGPGTRLTVL.

V and J are TRBV30 and TRBJ1-1, with a possible D match to TRBD1 (6 bases). The V and J ends lost 7 bases and 12 bases respectively, with 24 bases between them. This CDR3 has 13 residues. Looked up from germline, CDR1 is GTSNPN and CDR2 is SVGIG (reference sequence). In DNA, the CDR3 is TGTGCCTCCCTCCGGGGGGCCCAAACCGGGACTTTCTTT. Amino acids: CASLRGAQTGTFF.

J is TRBJ2-1 and V is TRBV7-9, with TRBD1 as a possible D gene (6 bases). V gave up 6 bases and J gave up 4 bases, with 13 bases separating them. Germline V gene lookup returns CDR1 SEHNR and CDR2 FQNEAQ (reference sequence). This CDR3 is 14 amino acids long. This CDR3 is CASSSGTTYNEQFF. The CDR3 nucleotides are TGTGCCAGCAGTTCCGGGACAACTTACAATGAGCAGTTCTTC. The full variable domain, completed using reference TRBV7-9 and TRBJ2-1, is DTGVSQNPRHKITKRGQNVTFRCDPISEHNRLYWYRQTLGQGPEFLTYFQNEAQLEKSRLLSDRFSAERPKGSFSTLEIQRTEQGDSAMYLCASSSGTTYNEQFFGPGTRLTVL.

J is TRBJ2-7 and V is TRBV7-7; maybe TRBD1 (5 bases). Germline values: CDR1 SSHAT, CDR2 FNYEAQ (reference sequence). Trimming took 5 bases from V and 3 from J, leaving 11 bases between them. The CDR3 is 13 residues long. CDR3 protein: CASSASTDYEQYF. In nucleotides, the CDR3 is TGTGCCAGCAGCGCATCGACAGACTACGAGCAGTACTTC.

The chain has TRBV27 and TRBJ2-1; no firm D call. There are 13 residues in the CDR3. CDR1 and CDR2 (germline): MNHEY, SMNVEV (reference sequence). The V end was cut by 10 bases, the J end by 0 bases, with 10 bases between. In DNA form, the CDR3 reads TGTGCCACCAAAGTGAGCTCCTACAATGAGCAGTTCTTC. Translating it yields CATKVSSYNEQFF.

This clone showed up just a few times. This chain uses TRBV5-1 with TRBJ2-7; the D gene is possibly TRBD2 (5 bases). The germline V gene encodes CDR1 SGHRS and CDR2 YFSETQ. Trimming pared 1 base from V and 6 bases from J, leaving 11 bases between. There are 13 residues in the CDR3. The CDR3 region is CASSLQPGVEQYF. The CDR3 DNA reads TGCGCCAGCAGCTTGCAACCCGGGGTCGAGCAGTACTTC.

The genes are TRBV27 and TRBJ2-7; TRBD2 might be the D (5 bases). The V gene lost 6 bases and the J gene lost 5 bases, with 11 bases spanning the gap. Germline V gene sequence: CDR1 MNHEY, CDR2 SMNVEV (reference sequence). The CDR3 loop spans 12 amino acids. The DNA of the CDR3 is TGTGCCAGCAGCGGGGTAGGCGACGAGCAGTACTTC. Its protein is CASSGVGDEQYF.

The V gene is TRBV2, the J gene TRBJ1-1; TRBD1 matches at 8 bases. The CDR3 sequence is 14 residues long. Germline CDR1 is SNHLY and CDR2 is FYNNEI. V lost 6 bases and J lost 6; bases outside the gene matches: 9. The CDR3 region has the DNA TGTGCCAGCAGCCGAGACAGGGGTTACCCTGAAGCTTTCTTT. Translating gives CASSRDRGYPEAFF.

The chain has TRBV10-3 and TRBJ1-1, with D perhaps TRBD1 (5 bases). The ends were cut back, 4 bases at V and 1 base at J, with 10 bases in the middle. Germline assignment: CDR1 ENHRY and CDR2 SYGVKD. The length of the CDR3 is 14 residues. CDR3 sequence: CAISAVQGNTEAFF. The CDR3 DNA sequence: TGTGCCATCAGTGCAGTCCAGGGGAACACTGAAGCTTTCTTT.

The V gene is TRBV9, the J gene TRBJ2-3; 10 bases map to TRBD2. Germline V gene lookup returns CDR1 SGDLS and CDR2 YYNGEE. This CDR3 region has 16 residues. V was clipped by 4 bases and J by 0 bases; unmatched bases: 5. CDR3: CASSQGTSASTDTQYF. CDR3 bases: TGTGCCAGCAGCCAAGGGACTAGCGCTAGCACAGATACGCAGTATTTT.

V is TRBV11-3 and J is TRBJ2-7; 10 bases match TRBD2. V lost 5 bases, J lost 3 bases, and 7 bases stayed unmatched. This CDR3 spans 15 amino acids. CDR1 is SGHNT, CDR2 YENEEA, per germline. In DNA, the CDR3 is TGTGCCAGCAGCCCCGGACTAGCGGATTACTACGAGCAGTACTTC. It codes for CASSPGLADYYEQYF.

The V gene is TRBV30, the J gene TRBJ1-2, with TRBD1 matching over 8 bases. Trimming at V came to 1 base and at J to 4 bases, leaving 8 bases not matched to a gene. This CDR3 spans 15 amino acids. The V gene's germline CDR1 is GTSNPN and CDR2 SVGIG (reference sequence). The CDR3 DNA sequence: TGTGCCTGGAGTGGAGGACAGGGCCGTCTCTATGGCTACACCTTC. Protein sequence: CAWSGGQGRLYGYTF.

CDR3 sequence reads: CASSPDRTGELFF. For the CDR3, the DNA is TGTGCCAGCTCACCGGACAGGACCGGGGAGCTGTTTTTT. V is TRBV18 and J is TRBJ2-2, with 7 bases that match TRBD1. CDR1 is KGHSH and CDR2 is LQKENI in the germline V gene. The CDR3 covers 13 residues. V was clipped by 3 bases and J by 5 bases; unmatched bases: 0.

The chain has TRBV4-1 and TRBJ2-7; the match to TRBD2 covers 10 bases. Germline V gene data show CDR1 as MGHRA and CDR2 as YSYEKL. V lost 1 base, J lost 4 bases, and 4 bases stayed unmatched. This CDR3 contains 15 residues. CDR3 region: CASSQGSGGAYEQYF. The DNA for the CDR3 is TGCGCCAGCAGCCAAGGGAGCGGGGGGGCGTACGAGCAGTACTTC.